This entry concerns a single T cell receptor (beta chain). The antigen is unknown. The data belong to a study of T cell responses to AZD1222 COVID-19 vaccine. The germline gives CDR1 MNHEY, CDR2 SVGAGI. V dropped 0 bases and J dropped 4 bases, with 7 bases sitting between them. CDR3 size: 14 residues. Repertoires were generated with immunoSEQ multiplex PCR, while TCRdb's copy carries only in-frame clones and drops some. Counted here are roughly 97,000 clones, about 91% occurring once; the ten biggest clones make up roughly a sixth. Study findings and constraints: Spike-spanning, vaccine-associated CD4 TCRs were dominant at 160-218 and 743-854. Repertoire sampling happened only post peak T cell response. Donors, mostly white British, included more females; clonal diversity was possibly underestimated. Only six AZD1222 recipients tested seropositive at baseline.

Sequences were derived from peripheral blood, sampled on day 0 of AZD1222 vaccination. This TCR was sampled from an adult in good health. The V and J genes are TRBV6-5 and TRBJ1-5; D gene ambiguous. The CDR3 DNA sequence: TGTGCCAGCAGTTACTCGGCTAGAAATCAGCCCCAGCATTTT. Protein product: CASSYSARNQPQHF.